This entry lists 6 T cell receptor beta chains sequenced from one sample in a study of CD8 T cells in Susac syndrome. Reverse transcription of roughly 0.5 to 1 ug RNA was carried out with random hexamers. TCRdb reprocessed the immunoSEQ multiplex PCR reads via MiXCR and lists one record per CDR3 protein. The sample yields 80,000 to 90,000 distinct CDR3 sequences, roughly 93% seen once. Sequenced material: CD8+ T cells from PBMCs. The receptors stem from a human donor in good health.

V usage is TRBV7-2 and J usage is TRBJ2-7, with TRBD1 as a possible D gene (6 bases). V gave up 5 bases and J gave up 5 bases, with 19 bases separating them. The CDR3 consists of 15 residues. Germline V gene sequence: CDR1 SGHTA, CDR2 FQGNSA. The CDR3 bases are TGTGCCAGCAGCCTACCGGACAGCTACCCGAACGAGCAGTACTTC. It specifies CASSLPDSYPNEQYF. Full variable domain (missing parts from reference TRBV7-2 and TRBJ2-7): GAGVSQSPSNKVTEKGKDVELRCDPISGHTALYWYRQSLGQGLEFLIYFQGNSAPDKSGLPSDRFSAERTGGSVSTLTIQRTQQEDSAVYLCASSLPDSYPNEQYFGPGTRLTVT.

This clonotype came up once. The J gene is TRBJ1-3, the V gene TRBV13, with TRBD1 identical over 8 bases. Germline V lookup: CDR1 PRHDT, CDR2 FYEKMQ (reference sequence). The CDR3 runs 17 residues. Trimming at V came to 5 bases and at J to 0 bases, leaving 9 bases not matched to a gene. The CDR3 reads CASSARQGRNSGNTIYF. The CDR3 DNA reads as TGTGCCAGCAGCGCCCGACAGGGGAGAAACTCTGGAAACACCATATATTTT.

The genes are TRBV12-3 or TRBV12-4 and TRBJ2-5; D is possibly TRBD1 or TRBD2 (5 bases each). This CDR3 has 13 residues. V was pared by 1 base and J by 7 bases, with 10 bases between. This chain's CDR3 is CASSLGDVGTQYF. CDR3 nucleotide sequence: TGTGCCAGCAGTTTAGGGGACGTGGGGACCCAGTACTTC.

The chain couples TRBV5-1 to TRBJ2-3, with 8 bases matching TRBD1. Per the germline V gene, CDR1 is SGHRS and CDR2 is YFSETQ. The CDR3 sequence is 17 residues long. Trimming at V came to 2 bases and at J to 2 bases, leaving 10 bases not matched to a gene. The CDR3 DNA follows: TGCGCCAGCAGCTTAATTGGTGGGACAGGATTCACAGATACGCAGTATTTT. Encoded protein: CASSLIGGTGFTDTQYF. Variable domain in full (rest from reference TRBV5-1 and TRBJ2-3): KAGVTQTPRYLIKTRGQQVTLSCSPISGHRSVSWYQQTPGQGLQFLFEYFSETQRNKGNFPGRFSGRQFSNSRSEMNVSTLELGDSALYLCASSLIGGTGFTDTQYFGPGTRLTVL.

The chain recombines TRBV6-5 with TRBJ2-7, with 10 bases aligning to TRBD1. The V gene's germline CDR1 is MNHEY and CDR2 SVGAGI. The CDR3 is made up of 15 amino acids. Trimming cost V 0 bases and J 7 bases; bases outside gene matches: 6. CDR3 DNA sequence: TGTGCCAGCAGTTACTCATCCGGGACAGGGGAAGAGCAGTACTTC. Protein product: CASSYSSGTGEEQYF.

The chain links TRBV14 to TRBJ1-3; D gene ambiguous. Germline V CDR1 and CDR2: SGHDN, FVKESK. The ends were cut back, 0 bases at V and 8 bases at J, with 8 bases in the middle. This CDR3 comprises 13 residues. In DNA, the CDR3 is TGTGCCAGCAGCCAAGAATCGACGGACACCATATATTTT. Its protein product is CASSQESTDTIYF.